This entry is about one T cell receptor beta chain. This may come from a read error, since a much larger clone is one base off. Other DNA sequences within the sample encode an identical CDR3. These data come from a study of shared clonotypes between healthy human individuals. Running of the assay took place at deep level. Authors' analysis steps: In the immunoSEQ data, sequences were junction-only and lacked quality scores, so filtering differed. Sequencing was performed with immunoSEQ multiplex PCR; in TCRdb, only in-frame clones are kept and a portion is missing. The V and J calls and the clone size are those of that table, but D and trimming were determined from the DNA. The sample lists around 500,000 clones; approximately 79% were seen once. The germline V gene has CDR1 LNHDA and CDR2 SQIVND (reference sequence). V was cut by 1 base and J by 0 bases, with 3 bases left in between. This CDR3 is 14 amino acids long.

Every donor, a Caucasian adult, lived in Nashville, Tennessee. This receptor was taken from a woman aged 40 to 55 in good health. Some clones in this sample may be carry-over from other donors' samples. The sequenced sample consisted of PBMCs. V and J are TRBV19 and TRBJ2-2; D remains ambiguous. The CDR3 bases are TGTGCCAGTAGTATAGCCGCGAACACCGGGGAGCTGTTTTTT. Translating gives CASSIAANTGELFF.